This T cell receptor beta chain was recorded in a study of blood T cell repertoires in COVID-19. Study-level information: The United States, Italy and Spain provided the acute and convalescent COVID-19 samples.

The CDR3 spans 13 residues. Trimming at V came to 5 bases and at J to 3 bases, leaving 2 bases not matched to a gene. Germline CDR1 is SGDLS and CDR2 is YYNGEE. Authors' analysis steps: It was from reference gene primer amplification that nucleated cell counts were estimated. The table came from immunoSEQ multiplex PCR; TCRdb's copy has only in-frame clones and leaves some out. That table supplies the V and J calls and clone size; D and trimming were determined from the DNA. The sample has approximately 300,000 clones, over 75% seen once. This clonotype was sampled from a young woman with COVID-19, enrolled during active disease. The chain joins TRBV9 to TRBJ1-3; 7 nucleotides match TRBD1. Material for sequencing was peripheral blood. The CDR3 loop is CASSRDSGNTIYF. CDR3 DNA: TGTGCCAGCAGTCGGGACAGTGGAAACACCATATATTTT.